Shown below are 30 T cell receptor beta chains from a single sample sequenced in a study of response to subunit inactivated influenza vaccine. TCRdb reprocessed the RT-PCR reads with MiXCR, giving one entry per CDR3 protein. The sample gives hundreds of thousands of distinct CDR3 sequences, around 16% of which show up once; roughly 10% is in the top ten. The sample consisted of PBMCs from blood, taken roughly 12 days after vaccination. Receptors originate from a man in his fifties or sixties who received an inactivated influenza vaccine.

There are a few counts of this clonotype. The CDR3, as DNA: TGTGCCAGTAGTGGGAGGAAAAGTCCTTATAGCAATCAGCCCCAGCATTTT. It specifies CASSGRKSPYSNQPQHF. This chain joins TRBV19 and TRBJ1-5; D unclear. The CDR3 covers 17 residues. Trimming stripped 5 bases from V and 0 bases from J, with 17 bases between. Germline CDR1 reads LNHDA; CDR2 reads SQIVND (reference sequence).

This clonotype occurred a few times. The V and J genes are TRBV10-3 and TRBJ2-1; TRBD2 matches at 11 bases. The germline V gene has CDR1 ENHRY and CDR2 SYGVKD. Trimming removed 11 bases from V and 9 bases from J; junction bases left unmatched: 6. CDR3 size: 12 residues. The CDR3 is CAAHSGRGEQFF. The CDR3 DNA reads as TGTGCCGCCCATAGCGGGAGGGGTGAGCAGTTCTTC.

The chain is built from TRBV7-2 and TRBJ1-5; D not certain. V was clipped by 4 bases and J by 7 bases, with 11 bases between them. The CDR3 is made up of 13 amino acids. In germline, CDR1 is SGHTA, CDR2 FQGNSA. Here the CDR3 reads CASSSDPAQPQHF. CDR3 bases: TGTGCCAGCAGCTCGGACCCCGCCCAGCCCCAGCATTTT.

This chain joins TRBV5-4 and TRBJ2-1; D may be TRBD2 (5 bases). Trimming stripped 1 base from V and 1 base from J, with 21 bases between. Looked up from germline, CDR1 is SGHNT and CDR2 is YYREEE (reference sequence). CDR3 length: 19 residues. CDR3 region: CASSLLDRGLKGSYNEQFF. The CDR3 coding sequence is TGTGCCAGCAGCTTGCTGGACCGCGGGCTCAAGGGATCCTACAATGAGCAGTTCTTC. The whole variable domain, remainder taken from reference TRBV5-4 and TRBJ2-1, is ETGVTQSPTHLIKTRGQQVTLRCSSQSGHNTVSWYQQALGQGPQFIFQYYREEENGRGNFPPRFSGLQFPNYSSELNVNALELDDSALYLCASSLLDRGLKGSYNEQFFGPGTRLTVL.

The J gene is TRBJ2-3, the V gene TRBV29-1; no clear D. CDR1 and CDR2 (germline): SQVTM, ANQGSEA. This CDR3 comprises 16 residues. The V gene lost 4 bases and the J gene lost 2 bases, with 19 bases spanning the gap. The CDR3 nucleotides read TGCAGCGTTGCCGTTGATACCACTGGGGTCACAGATACGCAGTATTTT. This encodes CSVAVDTTGVTDTQYF.

For the CDR3, the DNA is TGTGCCAGCGCACAACAGCTTACAACTAATGAAAAACTGTTTTTT. The encoded protein is CASAQQLTTNEKLFF. The chain carries TRBV6-1 and TRBJ1-4, with unresolved D. Trimming removed 8 bases at V and 0 bases at J, with 13 bases between. CDR1 and CDR2 from the germline V gene are MNHNS and SASEGT. This CDR3 comprises 15 residues.

This clonotype showed up just a few times. The chain joins TRBV4-3 to TRBJ1-4, with 7 bases that match TRBD1. Germline CDR1 LGHNA, CDR2 YSLEER. This CDR3 region has 16 residues. V was clipped by 0 bases and J by 6 bases; unmatched bases: 7. The CDR3 DNA reads as TGCGCCAGCAGCCAAGAGACAGGGCTTATTGATGAAAAACTGTTTTTT. Translating gives CASSQETGLIDEKLFF.

This clonotype was counted a few times. The rearrangement uses TRBV20-1 and TRBJ2-1; 8 bases are a match to TRBD2. J gave up 8 bases and V 0 bases, and 15 bases lay outside the gene matches. The V gene's germline CDR1 is DFQATT and CDR2 SNEGSKA (reference sequence). The CDR3 has 17 residues. CDR3 residues: CSARDGSGSLGGDEQFF. The CDR3 region has the DNA TGCAGTGCTAGAGATGGGAGCGGGAGTTTGGGTGGGGATGAGCAGTTCTTC.

This clonotype came up many times. The V gene is TRBV12-3 or TRBV12-4, the J gene TRBJ2-3, with TRBD2 identical over 10 bases. With V trimmed by 4 bases and J by 3 bases, 7 bases remained unmatched. The CDR3 contains 16 residues. The CDR3 nucleotides read TGTGCCAGCAGTTCCCAGCGGGGGGGGCCGACAGATACGCAGTATTTT. This sequence encodes CASSSQRGGPTDTQYF.

The J gene is TRBJ2-1, the V gene TRBV5-1; 13 nucleotides align to TRBD2. This CDR3 is 15 amino acids long. Germline lookup yields CDR1 SGHRS and CDR2 YFSETQ. The V gene end was trimmed by 4 bases and the J gene end by 10 bases; junction bases not matched to a gene: 8. In DNA form, the CDR3 reads TGCGCCAGCAGCCCCGGACTAGCGGGAGAAGGAGAGCAGTTCTTC. This sequence encodes CASSPGLAGEGEQFF.

With regard to this clonotype: A read error may explain this, as a much larger clone is one base away. The rearrangement links TRBV5-1 to TRBJ2-3; the D is unclear. The CDR3 extends over 15 amino acids. Per the germline V gene, CDR1 is SGHRS and CDR2 is YFSETQ. CDR3 sequence: CAGRVGPASTDTQYF. The CDR3 DNA follows: TGCGCCGGCAGAGTCGGGCCAGCGAGCACAGATACGCAGTATTTT.

This clonotype occurred a few times. Here the CDR3 DNA reads TGTGCCAGCATCCTAATGGTCGGGGGATCCTACGAGCAGTACTTC. It encodes CASILMVGGSYEQYF. This sequence joins TRBV28 and TRBJ2-7; TRBD2 might be the D (6 bases). The CDR3 is made up of 15 amino acids. The V gene lost 7 bases and the J gene lost 1 base, with 17 bases spanning the gap. CDR1 and CDR2 (germline): MDHEN, SYDVKM.

This clonotype was picked up many times. The chain combines TRBV12-3 or TRBV12-4 with TRBJ2-2; 10 nucleotides align to TRBD1. The V segment lost 6 bases and the J segment 7 bases; nucleotides outside the gene matches: 5. The CDR3 covers 14 residues. CDR3 amino acids: CASSLTGGSGELFF. In DNA form, the CDR3 reads TGTGCCAGCAGCTTGACAGGGGGCAGCGGGGAGCTGTTTTTT.

This clonotype was observed many times. The chain employs TRBV20-1 and TRBJ2-7, with D possibly being TRBD1 (6 bases). This CDR3 is 12 amino acids long. Germline V gives CDR1 DFQATT, CDR2 SNEGSKA (reference sequence). Deletions cut 3 bases from V and 0 bases from J, with 6 bases between. The CDR3 is CSARDSSYEQYF. CDR3 in DNA: TGCAGTGCTAGGGACAGCTCCTACGAGCAGTACTTC.

There are a few counts of this clonotype. The gene calls are TRBV10-3 and TRBJ2-3, with 12 bases aligning to TRBD2. Germline CDR1 ENHRY, CDR2 SYGVKD. Trimming took 8 bases from V and 6 from J; bases not matched to a gene: 15. CDR3 length: 17 amino acids. Here the CDR3 reads CAISALAGGVSQDTQYF. DNA for the CDR3: TGTGCCATCTCCGCTCTAGCGGGAGGGGTCTCCCAGGATACGCAGTATTTT.

The gene calls are TRBV6-1 and TRBJ2-7; D is perhaps TRBD1 (6 bases). V shed 4 bases and J shed 0 bases, with 10 bases lying between them. The CDR3 spans 14 residues. Germline V gene lookup returns CDR1 MNHNS and CDR2 SASEGT. The CDR3 protein is CASSVGTFSYEQYF. CDR3 DNA: TGTGCCAGCAGTGTCGGGACATTCTCCTACGAGCAGTACTTC.

A few counts support this clonotype. The chain joins TRBV15 to TRBJ1-1; D uncertain. CDR1 and CDR2 from the germline V gene are LNHNV and YYDKDF (reference sequence). This CDR3 spans 14 amino acids. V gave up 2 bases and J gave up 0 bases, with 7 bases separating them. The CDR3 protein is CATSRHGMNTEAFF. CDR3 sequence (DNA): TGTGCCACCAGCAGACACGGCATGAACACTGAAGCTTTCTTT.

This clonotype has a handful of counts. The rearrangement joins TRBV24-1 to TRBJ2-1, with 7 bases matching TRBD1. This CDR3 is built from 14 residues. Germline lookup yields CDR1 KGHDR and CDR2 SFDVKD. The V and J ends lost 4 bases and 5 bases, in that order; junction bases with no gene match: 4. The CDR3: CATSEQGYHNEQFF. In DNA form, the CDR3 reads TGTGCCACCAGTGAACAGGGGTACCACAATGAGCAGTTCTTC.

J is TRBJ2-3 and V is TRBV30; D gene uncertain. Germline CDR1 and CDR2: GTSNPN and SVGIG (reference sequence). V was shortened by 2 bases and J by 1 base, with 19 bases between the two germline ends. The CDR3 spans 17 residues. The CDR3 nucleotides read TGTGCCTGGAGTCAGGCTGCCCGTGCTGCGCGCACAGATACGCAGTATTTT. It encodes CAWSQAARAARTDTQYF.

This clonotype has only a few counts. The chain is built from TRBV28 and TRBJ2-1; D perhaps matches TRBD1 (6 bases). The CDR3 is 14 amino acids. V was cut by 3 bases and J by 9 bases, with 15 bases left in between. Germline V gene data show CDR1 as MDHEN and CDR2 as SYDVKM. For the CDR3, the DNA is TGTGCCAGCAGTTTCTGGCAGGGGCGTGGTGAGCAGTTCTTC. As protein: CASSFWQGRGEQFF.

This clonotype came up a few times. V is TRBV10-3 and J is TRBJ2-5; D gene unclear. This CDR3 comprises 15 residues. From germline, CDR1 is ENHRY and CDR2 SYGVKD. Trimming stripped 3 bases from V and 4 bases from J, with 15 bases between. CDR3 DNA sequence: TGTGCCATCAGTGATTCTATAGGTCATGGAGAGACCCAGTACTTC. Its protein product is CAISDSIGHGETQYF.

Details on this clonotype: A junction end diverges from the germline sequence, so it may reflect a read error. The V gene is TRBV12-3 or TRBV12-4, the J gene TRBJ2-1, with D possibly being TRBD2 (5 bases). This CDR3 contains 15 residues. As DNA, the CDR3 is TGTGCCAGCAGTCTAGCTGACGACTCCTACAATGAGCAGTTCTTC. It encodes CASSLADDSYNEQFF.

This chain joins TRBV30 and TRBJ2-7; TRBD1 aligns across 10 bases. Germline V gene sequence: CDR1 GTSNPN, CDR2 SVGIG (reference sequence). V gave up 2 bases and J gave up 7 bases; unmatched junction bases: 5. The CDR3 is 13 amino acids. Written as DNA, the CDR3 is TGTGCCTGGAGTTGGGACAGGGGTTATGAGCAGTACTTC. It codes for CAWSWDRGYEQYF.

This sequence joins TRBV6-5 and TRBJ1-1; 8 positions agree with TRBD1. Germline values: CDR1 MNHEY, CDR2 SVGAGI. The junction had 5 bases not matched to a gene; V was cut back by 4 bases and J by 1 base. The CDR3 is 15 residues long. CDR3 sequence: CASSSSGTGNTEAFF. DNA for the CDR3: TGTGCCAGCAGTTCATCCGGGACAGGGAACACTGAAGCTTTCTTT.

This clonotype turned up a few times. This may be a read error, as it is one base from a much larger clone. The rearrangement uses TRBV5-1 and TRBJ2-1; TRBD2 agrees at 11 bases. The trim removed 4 bases at V and 6 bases at J, leaving 6 bases unmatched. The CDR3 extends over 15 amino acids. Germline lookup yields CDR1 SGHRS and CDR2 YFSETQ. CDR3 sequence: CASSPGLAGFNEQFF. In nucleotides, the CDR3 is TGCGCCAGCAGCCCCGGACTAGCGGGTTTCAATGAGCAGTTCTTC.

J is TRBJ2-1 and V is TRBV6-2 or TRBV6-3, with TRBD1 matching over 9 bases. J lost 12 bases, V lost 2 bases, and 8 bases had no gene match. Per the germline V gene, CDR1 is MNHEY and CDR2 is SVGEGT. The CDR3 spans 14 residues. CDR3 sequence reads: CASSYIGQGFTQFF. The CDR3 bases are TGTGCCAGCAGTTACATAGGACAGGGGTTTACGCAGTTCTTC.

This clonotype was observed many times. The J gene is TRBJ2-2, the V gene TRBV4-2; the match to TRBD1 covers 9 bases. Germline trimming cut 0 bases from V and 6 bases from J; bases unmatched to any gene: 5. Germline V CDR1 and CDR2: LGHNA, YNFKEQ. The CDR3 has 16 amino acids. CDR3 in amino acids: CASSQETGGAAGELFF. CDR3 coding DNA: TGTGCCAGCAGCCAAGAAACAGGGGGCGCGGCCGGGGAGCTGTTTTTT.

This clonotype has ten or more counts. The gene calls are TRBV25-1 and TRBJ2-5; TRBD1 might be the D (6 bases). The CDR3 has 14 amino acids. V was clipped by 6 bases and J by 3 bases, with 14 bases between them. The germline V gene encodes CDR1 MGHDK and CDR2 SYGVNS. The CDR3 loop is CASSLQGRKETQYF. The CDR3 bases are TGTGCCAGCAGCTTACAGGGAAGGAAAGAGACCCAGTACTTC.

The chain recombines TRBV9 with TRBJ2-6; D remains ambiguous. Germline-derived CDR1 and CDR2 are SGDLS and YYNGEE. The V gene lost 4 bases and the J gene lost 4 bases, with 12 bases spanning the gap. This CDR3 has 15 amino acids. The CDR3 reads CASSPSHGGANVLTF. In DNA form, the CDR3 reads TGTGCCAGCAGCCCGAGCCATGGGGGGGCCAACGTCCTGACTTTC.

With regard to this clonotype: This may stem from a read error, because a much larger clone lies one nucleotide away. V gene TRBV2 combines with J gene TRBJ1-5, with D uncertain. Germline assignment: CDR1 SNHLY and CDR2 FYNNEI. The CDR3 loop spans 17 amino acids. Here the CDR3 reads CTSSLMTGYRSNQPQHF. CDR3 DNA: TGTACCAGCAGTTTAATGACGGGTTACCGTAGCAATCAGCCCCAGCATTTT.